Included here is one TCR beta chain sequence, with context. Preparation of the TCRbeta library involved a method that used unique molecular identifiers. In TCRdb, the PCR reads were re-called with MiXCR into one record per CDR3 protein. The data show fewer than 700,000 distinct CDR3 sequences, roughly 13% seen once. The data belong to a study of T-cell reconstitution after alpha-beta-depleted transplantation in children. The CDR3 length is 17 residues. Trimming at V came to 7 bases and at J to 0 bases, leaving 14 bases not matched to a gene. Germline CDR1 DFQATT, CDR2 SNEGSKA (reference sequence). This chain joins TRBV20-1 and TRBJ2-1, with 8 positions matching TRBD1. This receptor was obtained from a male patient younger than 18 who had a stem cell transplant for acute myeloid leukemia, so the T cells may come from the graft donor. Sample: PBMCs, mostly from graft donor cells, taken 360 days after TCRalphabeta/CD19-depleted stem cell transplant. The CDR3 bases are TGCAGTGATGGAGACAGGGGCCAACTCAGCTCCTACAATGAGCAGTTCTTC. Translation: CSDGDRGQLSSYNEQFF.